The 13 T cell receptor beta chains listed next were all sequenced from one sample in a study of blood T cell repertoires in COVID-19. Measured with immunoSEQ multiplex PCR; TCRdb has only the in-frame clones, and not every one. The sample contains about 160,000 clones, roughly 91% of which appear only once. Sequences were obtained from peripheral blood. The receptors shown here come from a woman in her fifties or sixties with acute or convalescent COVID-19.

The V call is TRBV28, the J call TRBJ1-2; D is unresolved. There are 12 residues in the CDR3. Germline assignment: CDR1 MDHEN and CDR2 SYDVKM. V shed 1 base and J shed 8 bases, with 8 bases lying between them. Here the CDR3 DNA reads TGTGCCAGCAGTTTATTCGGAGGGGGCTACACCTTC. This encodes CASSLFGGGYTF.

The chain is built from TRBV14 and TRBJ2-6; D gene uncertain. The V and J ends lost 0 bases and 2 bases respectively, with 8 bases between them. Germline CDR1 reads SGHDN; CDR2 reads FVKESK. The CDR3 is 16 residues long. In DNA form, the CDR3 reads TGTGCCAGCAGCCAAGATGTGATAGCTGGGGCCAACGTCCTGACTTTC. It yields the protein CASSQDVIAGANVLTF.

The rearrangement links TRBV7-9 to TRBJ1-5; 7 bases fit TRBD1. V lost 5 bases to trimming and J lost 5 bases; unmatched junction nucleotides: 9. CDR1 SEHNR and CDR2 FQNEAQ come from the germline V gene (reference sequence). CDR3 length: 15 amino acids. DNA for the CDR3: TGTGCCAGCAGCCAAGGGGGCTACCGGGATCAGCCCCAGCATTTT. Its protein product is CASSQGGYRDQPQHF.

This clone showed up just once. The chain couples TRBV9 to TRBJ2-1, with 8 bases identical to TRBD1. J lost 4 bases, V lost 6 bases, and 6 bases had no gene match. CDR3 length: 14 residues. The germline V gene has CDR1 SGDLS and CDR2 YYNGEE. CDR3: CASNEGQDYNEQFF. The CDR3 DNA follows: TGTGCCAGCAACGAGGGACAGGATTACAATGAGCAGTTCTTC.

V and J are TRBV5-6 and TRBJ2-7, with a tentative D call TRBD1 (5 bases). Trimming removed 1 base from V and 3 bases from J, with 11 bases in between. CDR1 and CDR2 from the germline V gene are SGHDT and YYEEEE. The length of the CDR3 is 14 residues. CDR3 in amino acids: CASSLFPGFYEQYF. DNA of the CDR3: TGTGCCAGCAGCTTGTTTCCAGGGTTCTACGAGCAGTACTTC.

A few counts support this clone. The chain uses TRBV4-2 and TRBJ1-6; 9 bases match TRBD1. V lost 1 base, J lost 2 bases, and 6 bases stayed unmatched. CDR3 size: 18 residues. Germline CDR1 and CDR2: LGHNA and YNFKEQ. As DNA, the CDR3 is TGTGCCAGCAGCCAAGGACAGGGGGGCCTCACCTATAATTCACCCCTCCACTTT. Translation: CASSQGQGGLTYNSPLHF.

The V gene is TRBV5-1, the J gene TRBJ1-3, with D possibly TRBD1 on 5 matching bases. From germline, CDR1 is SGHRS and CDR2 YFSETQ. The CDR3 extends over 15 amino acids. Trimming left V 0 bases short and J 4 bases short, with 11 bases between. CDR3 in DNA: TGCGCCAGCAGCTTGGGCCAGGGATACGGAAACACCATATATTTT. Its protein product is CASSLGQGYGNTIYF. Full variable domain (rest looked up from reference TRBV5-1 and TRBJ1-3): KAGVTQTPRYLIKTRGQQVTLSCSPISGHRSVSWYQQTPGQGLQFLFEYFSETQRNKGNFPGRFSGRQFSNSRSEMNVSTLELGDSALYLCASSLGQGYGNTIYFGEGSWLTVV.

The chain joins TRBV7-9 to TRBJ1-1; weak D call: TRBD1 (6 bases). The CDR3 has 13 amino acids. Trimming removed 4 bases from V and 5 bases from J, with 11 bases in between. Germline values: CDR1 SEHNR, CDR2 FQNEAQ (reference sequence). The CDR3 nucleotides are TGTGCCAGCAGCTATACGGACAGAACTGAAGCTTTCTTT. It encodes CASSYTDRTEAFF.

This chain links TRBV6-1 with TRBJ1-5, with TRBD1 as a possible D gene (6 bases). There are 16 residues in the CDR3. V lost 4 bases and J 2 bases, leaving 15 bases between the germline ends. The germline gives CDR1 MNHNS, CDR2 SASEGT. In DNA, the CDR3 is TGTGCCAGCAGTGGGGGGAGGGCAGGGGGCAATCAGCCCCAGCATTTT. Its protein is CASSGGRAGGNQPQHF.

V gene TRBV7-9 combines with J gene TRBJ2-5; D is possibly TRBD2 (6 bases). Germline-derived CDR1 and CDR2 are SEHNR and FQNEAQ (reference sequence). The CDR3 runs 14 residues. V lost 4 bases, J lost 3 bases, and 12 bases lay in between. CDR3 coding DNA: TGTGCCAGCAGCTCCCCGGGGGTAGAAGAGACCCAGTACTTC. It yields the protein CASSSPGVEETQYF.

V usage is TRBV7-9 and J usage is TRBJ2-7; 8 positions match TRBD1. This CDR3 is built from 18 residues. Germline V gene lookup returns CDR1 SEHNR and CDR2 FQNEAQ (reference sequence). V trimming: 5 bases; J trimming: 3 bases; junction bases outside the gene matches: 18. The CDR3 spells CASSPGGFNTLILYEQYF. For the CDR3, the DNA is TGTGCCAGCAGCCCAGGGGGCTTTAATACACTAATTCTCTACGAGCAGTACTTC.

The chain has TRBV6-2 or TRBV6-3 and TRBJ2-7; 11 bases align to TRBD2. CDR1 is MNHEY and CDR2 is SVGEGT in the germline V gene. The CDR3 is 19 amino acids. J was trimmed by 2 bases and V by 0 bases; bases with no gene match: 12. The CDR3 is CASSYSGKTSGILTYEQYF. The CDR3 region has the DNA TGTGCCAGCAGTTACTCGGGAAAGACTAGCGGGATCCTGACCTACGAGCAGTACTTC.

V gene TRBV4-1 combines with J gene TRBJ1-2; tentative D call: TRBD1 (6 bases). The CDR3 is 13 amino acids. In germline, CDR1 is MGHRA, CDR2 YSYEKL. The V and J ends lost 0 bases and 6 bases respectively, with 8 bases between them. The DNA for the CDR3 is TGCGCCAGCAGCCAAGAAGGGGGTAATGGCTACACCTTC. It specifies CASSQEGGNGYTF.